These 13 T cell receptor beta chains came from one sample sequenced in a study of cytomegalovirus exposure and HLA in healthy donors. PCR primers comprised 60 Vbeta and 13 Jbeta primers. Clones were sequenced by immunoSEQ multiplex PCR, and TCRdb holds only the in-frame ones, with some missing. The sample shows more than 140,000 clones, 55% to 70% of them seen only once. Sequenced: PBMCs. All receptors derive from a woman in her twenties or thirties in good health and CMV-seropositive.

The chain uses TRBV5-1 and TRBJ1-5; 11 nucleotides line up with TRBD1. V lost 3 bases and J lost 1; bases outside the gene matches: 3. This CDR3 is built from 16 residues. Germline V gives CDR1 SGHRS, CDR2 YFSETQ. The CDR3 DNA sequence: TGCGCCAGCAGCTGGGGACAGGGGGGAAGCAATCAGCCCCAGCATTTT. Protein sequence: CASSWGQGGSNQPQHF.

The table lists this clone with a count of one. The chain employs TRBV5-6 and TRBJ2-1; 7 bases map to TRBD2. The V segment lost 0 bases and the J segment 10 bases; nucleotides outside the gene matches: 13. The CDR3 has 16 amino acids. CDR1 is SGHDT, CDR2 YYEEEE, per germline. Here the CDR3 reads CASSLGISGLVEEQFF. The CDR3 DNA reads as TGTGCCAGCAGCTTGGGGATTAGCGGGCTGGTGGAAGAGCAGTTCTTC.

The rearrangement links TRBV7-9 to TRBJ1-1, with 7 bases matching TRBD1. CDR3 length: 15 amino acids. V was clipped by 5 bases and J by 5 bases; unmatched bases: 11. The germline CDR1 and CDR2 sequences are SEHNR and FQNEAQ (reference sequence). CDR3 nucleotides: TGTGCCAGCAGCCGGCCGGAACAGGGGACTACTGAAGCTTTCTTT. Its protein is CASSRPEQGTTEAFF.

The genes are TRBV29-1 and TRBJ2-1; the D gene is possibly TRBD2 (6 bases). This CDR3 is 14 amino acids long. With 6 bases removed from V and 2 bases from J, the gap between germline ends came to 14 bases. Germline-derived CDR1 and CDR2 are SQVTM and ANQGSEA. The CDR3 sequence: CSVDGGGTYNEQFF. CDR3 nucleotides: TGCAGCGTGGATGGGGGAGGCACCTACAATGAGCAGTTCTTC.

This clone was counted a few times. The chain carries TRBV2 and TRBJ2-1; no definite D call. Per germline, CDR1 SNHLY and CDR2 FYNNEI. This CDR3 comprises 13 residues. V was shortened by 6 bases and J by 6 bases, with 12 bases between the two germline ends. CDR3 nucleotides: TGTGCCAGCAGGGAGTCCCGTCGCAATGAGCAGTTCTTC. Its translation: CASRESRRNEQFF.

The chain joins TRBV25-1 to TRBJ1-2; tentatively, D is TRBD1 (5 bases). The CDR3 extends over 16 amino acids. Germline V CDR1 and CDR2: MGHDK, SYGVNS. V was clipped by 1 base and J by 4 bases, with 16 bases between them. The CDR3 sequence: CASSELWEGQVYGYTF. The CDR3 bases are TGTGCCAGCAGTGAATTATGGGAAGGACAAGTCTATGGCTACACCTTC.

The chain joins TRBV6-4 to TRBJ2-1, with D possibly being TRBD1 (5 bases). Germline values: CDR1 MRHNA, CDR2 SNTAGT. CDR3 size: 15 residues. Between the trimmed V and J ends, which lost 6 bases and 0 bases, there was a span of 12 bases. The CDR3: CASRTDLSSYNEQFF. The CDR3 coding sequence is TGTGCCAGCAGGACAGACCTGAGCTCCTACAATGAGCAGTTCTTC.

The V call is TRBV19, the J call TRBJ1-5; D is unclear. Trimming stripped 3 bases from V and 0 bases from J, with 9 bases between. This CDR3 region has 15 residues. Looked up from germline, CDR1 is LNHDA and CDR2 is SQIVND (reference sequence). The CDR3: CASSIFVLSNQPQHF. The CDR3, as DNA: TGTGCCAGTAGTATCTTCGTTCTTAGCAATCAGCCCCAGCATTTT.

V usage is TRBV2 and J usage is TRBJ2-3; D is perhaps TRBD2 (5 bases). Germline-derived CDR1 and CDR2 are SNHLY and FYNNEI. The CDR3 is made up of 16 amino acids. Trimming took off 4 bases at V and 4 bases at J, with 18 bases between the two ends. Here the CDR3 DNA reads TGTGCCAGCAGTGTTGGACTCAATCGGAACGCAGATACGCAGTATTTT. Its protein product is CASSVGLNRNADTQYF. Complete variable domain (other parts from reference TRBV2 and TRBJ2-3): EPEVTQTPSHQVTQMGQEVILRCVPISNHLYFYWYRQILGQKVEFLVSFYNNEISEKSEIFDDQFSVERPDGSNFTLKIRSTKLEDSAMYFCASSVGLNRNADTQYFGPGTRLTVL.

This chain uses TRBV2 with TRBJ2-7; 10 bases match TRBD2. CDR3 size: 14 residues. Germline V gives CDR1 SNHLY, CDR2 FYNNEI. V shed 7 bases, J shed 2 bases, and the junction held 5 bases outside the gene matches. The CDR3 nucleotides read TGTGCCAGCAAACGAGCGGGGGGGACCTACGAGCAGTACTTC. Protein sequence: CASKRAGGTYEQYF.

The chain has TRBV13 and TRBJ2-2; maybe TRBD2 (5 bases). The length of the CDR3 is 15 residues. Germline V lookup: CDR1 PRHDT, CDR2 FYEKMQ (reference sequence). Between the trimmed V and J ends, which lost 6 bases and 6 bases, there was a span of 17 bases. The CDR3 DNA is TGTGCCAGCAGTCTCGGGGTCGAGTTTGCCGGGGAGCTGTTTTTT. Encoded protein: CASSLGVEFAGELFF. Looking up the rest from reference TRBV13 and TRBJ2-2 gives the full variable domain: AAGVIQSPRHLIKEKRETATLKCYPIPRHDTVYWYQQGPGQDPQFLISFYEKMQSDKGSIPDRFSAQQFSDYHSELNMSSLELGDSALYFCASSLGVEFAGELFFGEGSRLTVL.

The rearrangement joins TRBV4-1 to TRBJ2-1; the match to TRBD2 covers 7 bases. The germline gives CDR1 MGHRA, CDR2 YSYEKL. After removal of 2 bases from V and 1 base from J, the junction contained 8 bases not matched to a gene. This CDR3 contains 17 residues. The CDR3 DNA reads as TGCGCCAGCAGCCAACCCAGCGGGGCCTTTTCCTACAATGAGCAGTTCTTC. Amino acid sequence: CASSQPSGAFSYNEQFF.

DNA for the CDR3: TGTGCCAGCAGTGGGAGGTTCGAGCAGTACTTC. Translation: CASSGRFEQYF. This chain connects TRBV6-1 to TRBJ2-7; TRBD2 might be the D (5 bases). There are 11 residues in the CDR3. The ends were cut back, 4 bases at V and 6 bases at J, with 7 bases in the middle. CDR1 MNHNS and CDR2 SASEGT come from the germline V gene.